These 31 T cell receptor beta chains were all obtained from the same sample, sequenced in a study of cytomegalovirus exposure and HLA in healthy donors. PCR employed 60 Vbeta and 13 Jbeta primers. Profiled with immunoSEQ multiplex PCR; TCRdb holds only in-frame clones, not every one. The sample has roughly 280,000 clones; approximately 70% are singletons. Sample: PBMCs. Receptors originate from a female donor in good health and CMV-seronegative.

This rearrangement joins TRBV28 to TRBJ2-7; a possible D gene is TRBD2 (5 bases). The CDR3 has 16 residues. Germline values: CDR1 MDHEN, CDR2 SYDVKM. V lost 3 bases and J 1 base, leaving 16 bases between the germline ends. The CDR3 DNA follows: TGTGCCAGCAGTTTCGCCGCGGGTACACCATCCTACGAGCAGTACTTC. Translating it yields CASSFAAGTPSYEQYF.

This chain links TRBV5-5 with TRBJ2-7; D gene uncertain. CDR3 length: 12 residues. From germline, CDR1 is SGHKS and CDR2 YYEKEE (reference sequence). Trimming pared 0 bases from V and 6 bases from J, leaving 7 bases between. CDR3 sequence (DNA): TGTGCCAGCAGCTTGGCCTCTCTCGAGCAGTACTTC. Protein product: CASSLASLEQYF.

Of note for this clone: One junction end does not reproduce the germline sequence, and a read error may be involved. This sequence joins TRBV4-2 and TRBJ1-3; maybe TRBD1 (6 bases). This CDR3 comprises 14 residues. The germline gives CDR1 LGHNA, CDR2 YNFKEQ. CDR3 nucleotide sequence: TGTGCCAGCAACCAAGGGGGGCTCGGAAACACCATATATTTT. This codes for CASNQGGLGNTIYF.

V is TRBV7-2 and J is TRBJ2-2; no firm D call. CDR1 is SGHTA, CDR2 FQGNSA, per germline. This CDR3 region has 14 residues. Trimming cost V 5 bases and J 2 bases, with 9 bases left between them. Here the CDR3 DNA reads TGTGCCAGCAGCCTAGGCAGAAACACCGGGGAGCTGTTTTTT. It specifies CASSLGRNTGELFF.

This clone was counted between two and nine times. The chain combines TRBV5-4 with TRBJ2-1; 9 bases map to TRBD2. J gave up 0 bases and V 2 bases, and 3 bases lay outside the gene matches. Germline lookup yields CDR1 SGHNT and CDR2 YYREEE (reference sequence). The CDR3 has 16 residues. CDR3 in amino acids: CASSLAGGHSYNEQFF. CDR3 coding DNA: TGTGCCAGCAGCTTAGCGGGAGGCCACTCCTACAATGAGCAGTTCTTC.

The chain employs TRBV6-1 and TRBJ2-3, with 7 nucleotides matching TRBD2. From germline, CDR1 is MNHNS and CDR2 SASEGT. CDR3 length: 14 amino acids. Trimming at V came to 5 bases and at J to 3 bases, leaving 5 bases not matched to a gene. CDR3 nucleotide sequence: TGTGCCAGCAGTACCGGACTAGATACAGATACGCAGTATTTT. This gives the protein CASSTGLDTDTQYF.

The CDR3 protein is CASSLDRVFTGELFF. CDR3 DNA: TGTGCCAGCAGCCTAGACAGGGTTTTCACCGGGGAGCTGTTTTTT. The rearrangement joins TRBV7-9 to TRBJ2-2; 7 bases line up with TRBD1. The V gene's germline CDR1 is SEHNR and CDR2 FQNEAQ (reference sequence). The CDR3 runs 15 residues. V was pared by 5 bases and J by 4 bases, with 7 bases of the junction left unmatched.

The CDR3 nucleotides are TGTGCCACCGCACTAAATTCCCAGGGGTTGGGCTACACCTTC. Its protein is CATALNSQGLGYTF. This chain joins TRBV27 and TRBJ1-2; perhaps TRBD1 as D (6 bases). The V gene's germline CDR1 is MNHEY and CDR2 SMNVEV (reference sequence). V lost 10 bases, J lost 8 bases, and 23 bases lay in between. This CDR3 has 14 residues.

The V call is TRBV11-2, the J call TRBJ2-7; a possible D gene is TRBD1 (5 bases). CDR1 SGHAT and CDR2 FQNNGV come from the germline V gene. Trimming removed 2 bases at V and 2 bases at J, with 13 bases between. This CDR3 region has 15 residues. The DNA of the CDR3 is TGTGCCAGCAGCTTATTACGTCAGGGCCCCTACGAGCAGTACTTC. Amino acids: CASSLLRQGPYEQYF.

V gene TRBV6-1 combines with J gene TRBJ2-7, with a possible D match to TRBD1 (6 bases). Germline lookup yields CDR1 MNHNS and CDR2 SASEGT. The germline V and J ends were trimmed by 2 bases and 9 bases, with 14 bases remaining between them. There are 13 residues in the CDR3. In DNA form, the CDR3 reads TGTGCCAGCAGTGAAAGTCCTCAGGGGTGGCAGTACTTC. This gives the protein CASSESPQGWQYF.

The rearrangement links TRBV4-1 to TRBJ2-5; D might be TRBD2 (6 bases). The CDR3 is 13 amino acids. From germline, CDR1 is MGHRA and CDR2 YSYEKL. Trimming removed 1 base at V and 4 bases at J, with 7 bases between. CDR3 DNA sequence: TGCGCCAGCAGCCAAGTCGGGGGAGAGACCCAGTACTTC. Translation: CASSQVGGETQYF.

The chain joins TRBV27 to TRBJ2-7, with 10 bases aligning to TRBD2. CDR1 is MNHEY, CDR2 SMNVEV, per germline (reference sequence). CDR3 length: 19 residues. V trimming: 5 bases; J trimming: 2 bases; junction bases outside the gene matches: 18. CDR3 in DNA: TGTGCCAGCAGTAGGGACGGTTTTCGTCTAGCGGGAGAAACCTACGAGCAGTACTTC. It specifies CASSRDGFRLAGETYEQYF.

DNA for the CDR3: TGTGCCAGCAGCCAACGCGGCTCCTCCGAGGAAGAGCAGTTCTTC. Encoded protein: CASSQRGSSEEEQFF. V and J are TRBV11-3 and TRBJ2-1, with unresolved D. This CDR3 region has 15 residues. V was cut by 5 bases and J by 10 bases, with 21 bases left in between. Germline loops: CDR1 SGHNT, CDR2 YENEEA.

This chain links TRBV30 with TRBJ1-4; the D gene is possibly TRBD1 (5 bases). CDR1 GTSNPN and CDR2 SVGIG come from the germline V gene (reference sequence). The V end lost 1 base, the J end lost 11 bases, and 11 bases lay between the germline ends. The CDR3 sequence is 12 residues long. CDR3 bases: TGTGCCTGGAGTGGTTCCGGGGGGAAACTGTTTTTT. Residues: CAWSGSGGKLFF.

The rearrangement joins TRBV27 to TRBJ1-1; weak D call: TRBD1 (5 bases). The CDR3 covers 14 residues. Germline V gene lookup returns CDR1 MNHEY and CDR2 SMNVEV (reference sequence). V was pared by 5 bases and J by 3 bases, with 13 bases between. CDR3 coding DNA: TGTGCCAGCAGTAAGCTGGGGCAGGACACTGAAGCTTTCTTT. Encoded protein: CASSKLGQDTEAFF.

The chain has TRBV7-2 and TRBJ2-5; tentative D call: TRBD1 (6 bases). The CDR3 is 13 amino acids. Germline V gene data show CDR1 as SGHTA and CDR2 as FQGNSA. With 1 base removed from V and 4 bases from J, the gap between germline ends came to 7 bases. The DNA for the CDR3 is TGTGCCAGCAGCTTAGGGACAGCAGAGACCCAGTACTTC. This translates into CASSLGTAETQYF.

The CDR3 DNA reads TGTGCCAGCAGGGGAGGACTAGCGGGATACTTAAATGAGCAGTTCTTC. Translated: CASRGGLAGYLNEQFF. The chain links TRBV6-4 to TRBJ2-1; 12 bases are shared with TRBD2. With V trimmed by 6 bases and J by 7 bases, 10 bases remained unmatched. The CDR3 is 16 residues long. CDR1 and CDR2 (germline): MRHNA, SNTAGT.

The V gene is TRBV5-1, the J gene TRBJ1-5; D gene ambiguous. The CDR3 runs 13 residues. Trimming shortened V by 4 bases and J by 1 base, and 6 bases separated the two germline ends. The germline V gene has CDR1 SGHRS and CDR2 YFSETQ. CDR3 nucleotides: TGCGCCAGCAGCGTCGAGAGCAATCAGCCCCAGCATTTT. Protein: CASSVESNQPQHF.

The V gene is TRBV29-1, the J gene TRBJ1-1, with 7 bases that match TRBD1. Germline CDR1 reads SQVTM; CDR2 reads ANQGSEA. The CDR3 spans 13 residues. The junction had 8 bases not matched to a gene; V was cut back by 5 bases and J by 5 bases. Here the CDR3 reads CSVKSGTATEAFF. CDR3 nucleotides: TGCAGCGTTAAATCCGGGACAGCAACTGAAGCTTTCTTT.

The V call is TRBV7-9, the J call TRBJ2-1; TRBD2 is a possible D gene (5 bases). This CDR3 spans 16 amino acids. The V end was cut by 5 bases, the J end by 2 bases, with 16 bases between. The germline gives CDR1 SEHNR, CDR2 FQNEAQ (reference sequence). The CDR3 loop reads CASSIRGSGPYNEQFF. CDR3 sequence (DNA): TGTGCCAGCAGCATCAGAGGGAGCGGACCCTACAATGAGCAGTTCTTC.

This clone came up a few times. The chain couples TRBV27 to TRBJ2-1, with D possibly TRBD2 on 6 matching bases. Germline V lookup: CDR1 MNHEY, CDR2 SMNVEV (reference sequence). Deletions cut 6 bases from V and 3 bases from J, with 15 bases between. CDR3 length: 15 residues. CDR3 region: CASRGVEGHYNEQFF. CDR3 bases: TGTGCCAGCAGGGGGGTGGAGGGCCACTACAATGAGCAGTTCTTC.

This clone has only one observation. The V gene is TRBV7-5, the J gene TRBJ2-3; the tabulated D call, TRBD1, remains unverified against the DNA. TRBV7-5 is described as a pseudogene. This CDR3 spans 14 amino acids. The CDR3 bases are TGTGTCAGAAGCCCACAGGGATCCACAGATACGCAGTATTTT. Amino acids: CVRSPQGSTDTQYF.

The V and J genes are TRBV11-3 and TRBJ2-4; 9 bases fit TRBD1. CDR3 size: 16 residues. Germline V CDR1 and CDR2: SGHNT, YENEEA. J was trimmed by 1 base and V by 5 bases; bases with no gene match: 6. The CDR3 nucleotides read TGTGCCAGCAGCGGGGACAGGGATCGGGCCAAAAACATTCAGTACTTC. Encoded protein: CASSGDRDRAKNIQYF. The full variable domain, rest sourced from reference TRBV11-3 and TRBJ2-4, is EAGVVQSPRYKIIEKKQPVAFWCNPISGHNTLYWYLQNLGQGPELLIRYENEEAVDDSQLPKDRFSAERLKGVDSTLKIQPAELGDSAVYLCASSGDRDRAKNIQYFGAGTRLSVL.

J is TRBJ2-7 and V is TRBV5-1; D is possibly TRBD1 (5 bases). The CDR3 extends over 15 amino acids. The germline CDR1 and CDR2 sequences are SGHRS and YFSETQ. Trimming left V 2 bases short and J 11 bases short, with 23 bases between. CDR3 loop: CASSLGHETIFVKYF. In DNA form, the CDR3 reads TGCGCCAGCAGCTTAGGACATGAAACAATCTTTGTGAAGTACTTC.

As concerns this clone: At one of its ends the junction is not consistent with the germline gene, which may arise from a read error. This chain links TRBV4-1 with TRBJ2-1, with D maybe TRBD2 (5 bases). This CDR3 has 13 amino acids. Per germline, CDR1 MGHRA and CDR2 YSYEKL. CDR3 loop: CASSQGSGELRIF. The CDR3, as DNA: TGCGCCAGCAGCCAAGGGAGCGGTGAGTTGCGTATCTTC.

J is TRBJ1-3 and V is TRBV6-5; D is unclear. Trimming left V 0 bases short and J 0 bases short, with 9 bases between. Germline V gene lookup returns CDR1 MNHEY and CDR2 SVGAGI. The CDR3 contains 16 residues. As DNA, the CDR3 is TGTGCCAGCAGTTACTCGATAGCCGGCTCTGGAAACACCATATATTTT. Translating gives CASSYSIAGSGNTIYF.

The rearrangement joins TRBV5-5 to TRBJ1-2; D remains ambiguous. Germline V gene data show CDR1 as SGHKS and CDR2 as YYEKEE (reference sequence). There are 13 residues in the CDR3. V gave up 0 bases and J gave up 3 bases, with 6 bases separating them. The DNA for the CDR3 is TGTGCCAGCAGCTTGGCCCAGTACTATGGCTACACCTTC. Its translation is CASSLAQYYGYTF.

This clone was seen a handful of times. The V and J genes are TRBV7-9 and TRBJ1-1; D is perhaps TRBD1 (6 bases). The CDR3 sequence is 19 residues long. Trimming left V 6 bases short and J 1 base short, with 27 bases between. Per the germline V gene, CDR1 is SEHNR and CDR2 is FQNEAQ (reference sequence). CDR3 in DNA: TGTGCCAGCAGGTCAGACAGGAGGTGGATGGTGTCGAGGAACACTGAAGCTTTCTTT. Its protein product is CASRSDRRWMVSRNTEAFF. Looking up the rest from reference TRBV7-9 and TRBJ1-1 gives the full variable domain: DTGVSQNPRHKITKRGQNVTFRCDPISEHNRLYWYRQTLGQGPEFLTYFQNEAQLEKSRLLSDRFSAERPKGSFSTLEIQRTEQGDSAMYLCASRSDRRWMVSRNTEAFFGQGTRLTVV.

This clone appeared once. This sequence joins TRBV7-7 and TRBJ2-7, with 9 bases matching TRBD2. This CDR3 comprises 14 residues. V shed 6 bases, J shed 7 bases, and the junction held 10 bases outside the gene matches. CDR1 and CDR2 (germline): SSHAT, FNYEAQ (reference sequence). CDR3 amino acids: CASSPLAGWGEQYF. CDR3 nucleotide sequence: TGTGCCAGCAGTCCACTAGCGGGTTGGGGGGAGCAGTACTTC.

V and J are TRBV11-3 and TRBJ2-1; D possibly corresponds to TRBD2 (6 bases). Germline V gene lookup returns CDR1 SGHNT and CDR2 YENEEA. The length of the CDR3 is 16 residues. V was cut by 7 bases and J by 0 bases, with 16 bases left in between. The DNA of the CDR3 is TGTGCCAGCACCCCGGATGGGGGGAGCTCCTACAATGAGCAGTTCTTC. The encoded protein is CASTPDGGSSYNEQFF.

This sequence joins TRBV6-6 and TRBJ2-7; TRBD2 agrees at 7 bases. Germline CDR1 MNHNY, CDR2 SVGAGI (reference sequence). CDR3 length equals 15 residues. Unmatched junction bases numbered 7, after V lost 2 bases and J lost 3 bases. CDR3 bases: TGTGCCAGCAGTTACGCTCCCGGCGGGGGCTACGAGCAGTACTTC. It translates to CASSYAPGGGYEQYF.